This T cell receptor beta chain was found in a study of T-cell memory formation after mild COVID-19. Study as a whole: TCR clusters were mostly confined to one donor each. Study-wide findings and caveats: Among contracting clones, CD4+ were mainly CM/EM and CD8+ enriched in EMRA. Pre-infection memory carried some responding clones, suggesting that cross-reactive memory joined.

Concerning this clonotype: Its specificity is not known.

TCRdb itself ran the 5' RACE reads through MiXCR, one entry per CDR3 protein. The sample has roughly 450,000 distinct CDR3 sequences, around a sixth seen once; the top ten hold about 12%. V was trimmed by 1 base and J by 3 bases, leaving 7 bases between them. The CDR3 is 13 residues long. Germline V gene sequence: CDR1 SGHVS, CDR2 FQNEAQ. Sequenced sample: PBMCs or a T cell subset sorted from them (not recorded which). The source is an adult woman who had mild COVID-19 (a few samples of this study predate the infection). Cell type and time point are not known. V gene TRBV7-8 combines with J gene TRBJ2-7, with D hard to call. The DNA for the CDR3 is TGTGCCAGCAGCTTAGACTACGTCTACGAGCAGTACTTC. It specifies CASSLDYVYEQYF.